This T cell receptor beta chain was identified in a study of T cell repertoires in cytomegalovirus infection. Overall study: Recently identified HLA-C-restricted CMV epitopes were used, and well-studied HLA-B-restricted CMV epitopes were used as well. CMV infection and matching HLA type were both indicated by public TCR beta signatures.

CDR1 MNHEY and CDR2 SMNVEV come from the germline V gene (reference sequence). Trimming took 4 bases from V and 8 from J, leaving 11 bases between them. The CDR3 has 12 amino acids. One entry per CDR3 protein, called by TCRdb with MiXCR from the reads. The table includes 75,000 to 100,000 distinct CDR3 sequences, approximately 43% detected once. This clonotype was observed a few times. Antigen unknown. Study-wide points: HLA-C-restricted CMV clonotypes gave the most frequent clonotype in two of eight donors.

The clonotype was recovered from a human donor in good health (CMV status not recorded). Some clones in this sample may be carry-over from other donors' samples. J is TRBJ1-2 and V is TRBV27; the D gene is possibly TRBD1 (5 bases). Sequenced material: CD8+ T cells from cultured PBMCs, taken from culture after CMV antigen stimulation. CDR3 nucleotide sequence: TGTGCCAGCAGTTACGGGGGGATCGGCTACACCTTC. The encoded protein is CASSYGGIGYTF.